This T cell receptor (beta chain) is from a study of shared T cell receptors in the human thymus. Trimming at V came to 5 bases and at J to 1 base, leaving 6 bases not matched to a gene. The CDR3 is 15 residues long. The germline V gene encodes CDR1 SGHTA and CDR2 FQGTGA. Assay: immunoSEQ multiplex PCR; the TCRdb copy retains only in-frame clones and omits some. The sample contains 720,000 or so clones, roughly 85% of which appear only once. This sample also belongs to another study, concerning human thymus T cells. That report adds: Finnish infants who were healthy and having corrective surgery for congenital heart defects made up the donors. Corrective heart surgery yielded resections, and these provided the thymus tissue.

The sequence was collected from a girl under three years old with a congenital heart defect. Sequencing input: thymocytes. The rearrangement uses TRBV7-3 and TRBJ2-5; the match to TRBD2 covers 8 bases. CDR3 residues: CASSPDSGAQETQYF. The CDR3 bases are TGTGCCAGCAGCCCCGATAGCGGGGCCCAAGAGACCCAGTACTTC.